This entry lists 21 T cell receptor beta chains sequenced from one sample in a study of CD8+CD57+ T cells in acquired aplastic anemia. Investigators profiled TCR beta VDJ and CDR3 from genomic DNA template. TCRdb re-analysed the reads in MiXCR, keeping a single row per CDR3 protein. The table shows tens of thousands of distinct CDR3 sequences, with approximately 46% occurring only once. Source material: sorted CD4+, CD8+, or CD8+CD57+ T cells (not recorded which) from PBMCs. The receptors come from a human donor in good health, serving as a control.

As for this clonotype: The CDR3 carries no conserved terminal phenylalanine or tryptophan, so it likely arises from a read error. No DNA is shown, since the ends of the CDR3 on it are uncertain; the CDR3 is the one TCRdb lists. The chain employs TRBV24-1 and TRBJ2-7; TRBD2, the D gene given by the table, was not confirmed from the DNA. With termini counted, the CDR3 has 10 amino acids. Looked up from germline, CDR1 is KGHDR and CDR2 is SFDVKD. The CDR3: CATSDSGLAG.

This clonotype was seen ten or more times. The chain uses TRBV19 and TRBJ1-2, with no clear D. The CDR3 covers 14 residues. The germline V gene encodes CDR1 LNHDA and CDR2 SQIVND (reference sequence). Trimming left V 4 bases short and J 4 bases short, with 13 bases between. The DNA for the CDR3 is TGTGCCAGTAGTACCGACGGTAGCATCTATGGCTACACCTTC. Translated, it gives CASSTDGSIYGYTF.

This chain connects TRBV10-3 to TRBJ1-2, with 10 bases aligning to TRBD1. This CDR3 spans 12 amino acids. Germline CDR1 reads ENHRY; CDR2 reads SYGVKD. The V segment lost 6 bases and the J segment 11 bases; nucleotides outside the gene matches: 6. As DNA, the CDR3 is TGTGCCATCAGAACCGACAGGGGGCGGTACACCTTC. This sequence encodes CAIRTDRGRYTF.

This clonotype was observed a single time. The chain carries TRBV10-1 and TRBJ2-1; 7 bases fit TRBD1. CDR3 size: 15 residues. After removal of 6 bases from V and 4 bases from J, the junction contained 9 bases not matched to a gene. Germline V gene lookup returns CDR1 WNHNN and CDR2 SYGVQD (reference sequence). CDR3: CASSPGKGAYNEQFF. The CDR3, as DNA: TGCGCCAGCAGCCCCGGGAAGGGGGCGTACAATGAGCAGTTCTTC.

The gene calls are TRBV6-2 or TRBV6-3 and TRBJ1-1; 7 positions agree with TRBD1. V lost 8 bases, J lost 6 bases, and 15 bases stayed unmatched. The length of the CDR3 is 15 residues. Germline loops: CDR1 MNHEY, CDR2 SVGEGT. The CDR3 bases are TGTGCCAGCGGGTTAGGGCGGGGAGGGGGCTCTGAAGCTTTCTTT. It yields the protein CASGLGRGGGSEAFF.

This chain joins TRBV20-1 and TRBJ1-6, with 9 bases lining up with TRBD1. Germline CDR1 is DFQATT and CDR2 is SNEGSKA (reference sequence). The CDR3 has 15 amino acids. V was clipped by 5 bases and J by 4 bases; unmatched bases: 6. The CDR3 DNA sequence: TGCAGTGCTCAAACGGGACAGGGATATAATTCACCCCTCCACTTT. Translated, it gives CSAQTGQGYNSPLHF.

At least ten counts were recorded for this clonotype. The CDR3 reads CASSPTVAGGPRGEQYF. The CDR3 coding sequence is TGTGCCAGCAGCCCCACGGTAGCGGGAGGGCCTAGAGGCGAGCAGTACTTC. This chain joins TRBV3-1 and TRBJ2-7; 11 bases match TRBD2. With 4 bases clipped from V and 6 bases from J, the junction kept 14 bases outside the gene matches. Per germline, CDR1 LGHDT and CDR2 YNNKEL (reference sequence). This CDR3 is 17 amino acids long.

The chain is built from TRBV5-6 and TRBJ1-2; D unresolved. The germline V gene has CDR1 SGHDT and CDR2 YYEEEE. With 2 bases removed from V and 5 bases from J, the gap between germline ends came to 13 bases. CDR3 size: 14 residues. CDR3 sequence: CASSLNRDLYGYTF. The DNA for the CDR3 is TGTGCCAGCAGCTTAAACCGAGACCTTTATGGCTACACCTTC.

The chain uses TRBV2 and TRBJ1-6; maybe TRBD1 (5 bases). Germline V gene lookup returns CDR1 SNHLY and CDR2 FYNNEI. Trimming took off 7 bases at V and 7 bases at J, with 14 bases between the two ends. This CDR3 is 14 amino acids long. CDR3 protein: CASTRDYQNSPLHF. The CDR3 DNA is TGTGCCAGCACCAGGGACTATCAGAATTCACCCCTCCACTTT.

In this sample, this clonotype turned up a few times. A much larger clone lies one base from this, so it may be a read error. The chain uses TRBV19 and TRBJ1-3; D uncertain. CDR1 is LNHDA, CDR2 SQIVND, per germline (reference sequence). This CDR3 has 15 residues. In DNA form, the CDR3 reads TGTGCCAGTAGCCTCACGGCACCTGACGGAAACACCGTATATTTT. Translating gives CASSLTAPDGNTVYF.

The genes are TRBV10-3 and TRBJ2-7; 9 bases line up with TRBD1. J lost 0 bases, V lost 4 bases, and 1 base had no gene match. The CDR3 totals 14 residues. Germline V CDR1 and CDR2: ENHRY, SYGVKD. The CDR3 nucleotides read TGTGCCATCAGTGGGGACAGGGTCTCCTACGAGCAGTACTTC. Translated, it gives CAISGDRVSYEQYF.

On this clonotype itself: This may be a read error: a much more frequent sequence differs by one nucleotide. The V and J genes are TRBV29-1 and TRBJ1-4, with TRBD1 matching over 9 bases. CDR3 length: 12 residues. Per germline, CDR1 SQVTM and CDR2 ANQGSEA. The CDR3 protein is CSVRTGDERLFF. The CDR3 bases are TGCAGCGTCCGGACAGGGGATGAAAGACTGTTTTTT.

The rearrangement joins TRBV16 to TRBJ2-1, with TRBD1 identical over 7 bases. CDR3 length equals 18 residues. Germline V gene sequence: CDR1 KGHSY, CDR2 FQNENV. Trimming cost V 4 bases and J 4 bases; bases outside gene matches: 16. CDR3 sequence reads: CASSPYRCTGQRYNEQFF. CDR3 DNA: TGTGCCAGCAGCCCCTATCGCTGTACGGGACAGAGATACAATGAGCAGTTCTTC.

This clonotype was counted at least ten times. The J gene is TRBJ1-2, the V gene TRBV12-3 or TRBV12-4, with D unresolved. This CDR3 is built from 12 residues. The ends were cut back, 5 bases at V and 4 bases at J, with 8 bases in the middle. Here the CDR3 DNA reads TGTGCCAGCAGTCCGGGTCTCTATGGCTACACCTTC. It is translated as CASSPGLYGYTF.

Concerning this clonotype: A much more abundant neighbour one base away suggests this may be a read error. The rearrangement uses TRBV11-2 and TRBJ2-7; 7 positions agree with TRBD1. Per germline, CDR1 SGHAT and CDR2 FQNNGV. This CDR3 is built from 16 residues. The CDR3 DNA is TGTTCCAGCAGCATCCCTGAGGGGGCTAGTGTCCACGAGCAGTACTTC. Its protein product is CSSSIPEGASVHEQYF.

Only a few counts were recorded for this clonotype. The V call is TRBV15, the J call TRBJ1-6, with a tentative D call TRBD1 (6 bases). The CDR3 runs to 16 residues. Germline V gives CDR1 LNHNV, CDR2 YYDKDF (reference sequence). Trimming shortened V by 3 bases and J by 5 bases, and 14 bases separated the two germline ends. The CDR3 region is CATSRGPDSHNSPLHF. The CDR3 coding sequence is TGTGCCACCAGCAGGGGGCCGGACAGTCATAATTCACCCCTCCACTTT.

The V and J genes are TRBV2 and TRBJ2-7, with 10 bases aligning to TRBD1. This CDR3 is built from 13 residues. The ends lost 7 bases at V and 3 bases at J; junction bases unmatched: 3. From germline, CDR1 is SNHLY and CDR2 FYNNEI. The CDR3 coding sequence is TGTGCCAGCACTAGGACAGGGGGCTACGAGCAGTACTTC. Its protein product is CASTRTGGYEQYF.

This clonotype showed up just once. V is TRBV10-1 and J is TRBJ1-2; D is undetermined. V shed 3 bases and J shed 2 bases, with 7 bases lying between them. Germline V gives CDR1 WNHNN, CDR2 SYGVQD (reference sequence). The CDR3 loop spans 13 amino acids. DNA for the CDR3: TGCGCCAGCAGTGATGATAGAAACTATGGCTACACCTTC. Translated: CASSDDRNYGYTF.

Details on this clonotype: A much larger clone lies a single base off, so this may be a read error. The CDR3 sequence: CASSLDNLNNEQSF. CDR3 DNA sequence: TGTGCCAGCAGCTTAGATAACCTGAACAATGAGCAGTCCTTC. The chain recombines TRBV11-2 with TRBJ2-1; unclear D gene. Germline CDR1 SGHAT, CDR2 FQNNGV. The CDR3 extends over 14 amino acids.

This clonotype was detected ten times or more. The J gene is TRBJ2-3, the V gene TRBV19; perhaps TRBD1 as D (6 bases). Trimming left V 7 bases short and J 1 base short, with 21 bases between. Germline loops: CDR1 LNHDA, CDR2 SQIVND (reference sequence). The CDR3 length is 17 residues. CDR3 DNA sequence: TGTGCCAGTATCGAGGGGATCCAGGGGTTGCGCACAGATACGCAGTATTTT. Amino acids: CASIEGIQGLRTDTQYF.

The CDR3 DNA sequence: TGTGCCTGGAATCTCGGGCAGGTCCTCTCCTACGAGCAGTACTTC. Protein: CAWNLGQVLSYEQYF. V is TRBV30 and J is TRBJ2-7; no definite D call. There are 15 residues in the CDR3. V gave up 4 bases and J gave up 0 bases, with 16 bases separating them. Germline CDR1 GTSNPN, CDR2 SVGIG (reference sequence). Full variable domain (outside the CDR3, taken from reference TRBV30 and TRBJ2-7): SQTIHQWPATLVQPVGSPLSLECTVEGTSNPNLYWYRQAAGRGLQLLFYSVGIGQISSEVPQNLSASRPQDRQFILSSKKLLLSDSGFYLCAWNLGQVLSYEQYFGPGTRLTVT.